The 14 T cell receptor beta chains below all came from one sample that was sequenced in a study of monozygotic twins with inflammatory bowel disease. Reanalyzing the 5' RACE reads, TCRdb keeps one entry per CDR3 protein, without DNA. The listing contains some 440,000 distinct CDR3 sequences. Input material: blood. The receptors come from a human donor with ulcerative colitis or Crohn's disease, or a healthy co-twin of an affected twin (not recorded which).

V gene TRBV11-2 combines with J gene TRBJ2-5; TCRdb names TRBD2, which stays unverified in the absence of DNA. The CDR3 spans 18 residues. Germline CDR1 and CDR2: SGHAT and FQNNGV. This chain's CDR3 is CASSSGTRLASYQETQYF.

The V and J genes are TRBV7-9 and TRBJ2-1; TCRdb picks TRBD2, but there is no DNA to check that call. Per the germline V gene, CDR1 is SEHNR and CDR2 is FQNEAQ (reference sequence). CDR3 length: 16 amino acids. This CDR3 is CASSPSTSYAYNEQFF.

The chain uses TRBV5-1 and TRBJ2-7; TCRdb proposes TRBD2, but this gene call is untestable without DNA. The CDR3 runs to 13 residues. Looked up from germline, CDR1 is SGHRS and CDR2 is YFSETQ. The chain's CDR3 is CASSLRRDYEQYF.

V usage is TRBV5-1 and J usage is TRBJ2-1; the TCRdb call, TRBD2, lacks DNA for checking. CDR1 and CDR2 from the germline V gene are SGHRS and YFSETQ. The CDR3 is 15 residues long. The CDR3 here is CASSISDLAYNEQFF. The whole variable domain, filled in from reference TRBV5-1 and TRBJ2-1, reads KAGVTQTPRYLIKTRGQQVTLSCSPISGHRSVSWYQQTPGQGLQFLFEYFSETQRNKGNFPGRFSGRQFSNSRSEMNVSTLELGDSALYLCASSISDLAYNEQFFGPGTRLTVL.

The V and J genes are TRBV6-1 and TRBJ2-7; TCRdb indicates TRBD2, and absent DNA this call remains unverified. From germline, CDR1 is MNHNS and CDR2 SASEGT. The CDR3 runs 13 residues. The CDR3 sequence is CASILTGTNEQYF.

CDR3 in amino acids: CASSLRTGLRENTGELFF. The chain has TRBV12-3 or TRBV12-4 and TRBJ2-2; there is no DNA to check the TCRdb D call of TRBD1. This CDR3 spans 18 amino acids.

This chain links TRBV11-1 with TRBJ2-3; TCRdb designates TRBD2, a call that cannot be tested without DNA. The CDR3 consists of 19 residues. Germline values: CDR1 SGHAT, CDR2 FQDESV (reference sequence). This CDR3 reads CASSPKRWESSPSTDTQYF.

The CDR3 is CASSYFGIVGEQYF. The chain employs TRBV6-5 and TRBJ2-7. Germline CDR1 reads MNHEY; CDR2 reads SVGAGI. This CDR3 comprises 14 residues.

The J gene is TRBJ2-1, the V gene TRBV9; the D call of TRBD2 rests on TCRdb alone, since no DNA is present to check it. This CDR3 spans 16 amino acids. In germline, CDR1 is SGDLS, CDR2 YYNGEE. CDR3 region: CASSVGLAGSYNEQFF.

The rearrangement joins TRBV29-1 to TRBJ2-7. The CDR3 runs 13 residues. Germline V gene data show CDR1 as SQVTM and CDR2 as ANQGSEA. CDR3 in amino acids: CSVSESPSYEQYF.

The rearrangement joins TRBV6-6 to TRBJ1-2. This CDR3 comprises 14 residues. Germline CDR1 MNHNY, CDR2 SVGAGI (reference sequence). This CDR3 is CASSNLGPTYGYTF.

The genes are TRBV29-1 and TRBJ1-5. The CDR3 contains 12 residues. The germline V gene has CDR1 SQVTM and CDR2 ANQGSEA. The CDR3 loop reads CSVRDGGQPQHF.

The chain is built from TRBV4-1 and TRBJ2-1; TCRdb's D call of TRBD1 is untestable without DNA. The CDR3 runs 15 residues. Germline V lookup: CDR1 MGHRA, CDR2 YSYEKL. This CDR3 is CASTPRAGGYNEQFF.

CDR3 region: CASSQDSTSGGETDTQYF. This chain uses TRBV4-1 with TRBJ2-3; TCRdb picks TRBD2, but there is no DNA to check that call. Germline CDR1 and CDR2: MGHRA and YSYEKL. CDR3 size: 18 residues.